These 29 T cell receptor beta chains were all obtained from the same sample, sequenced in a study of T cells in Graves' hyperthyroidism and ophthalmopathy. From RNA transcripts, TCR beta CDR3 regions were amplified. RT-PCR in the first round (using the HTBI primer set) targeted the TCR CDR3. TCRdb redid the calling of the multiplex PCR reads with MiXCR, one entry per CDR3 protein. The repertoire holds 350,000 to 400,000 distinct CDR3 sequences, with around 14% as singletons. The specimen was blood. All receptors come from a woman aged 25-40 years with Graves' hyperthyroidism.

This chain links TRBV5-1 with TRBJ2-1, with 11 nucleotides matching TRBD1. The CDR3 loop spans 17 amino acids. Unmatched junction bases numbered 9, after V lost 3 bases and J lost 4 bases. Germline CDR1 SGHRS, CDR2 YFSETQ. The CDR3 region has the DNA TGCGCCAGCAGCTCTAAATCCGGGACAGGGGGTTACAATGAGCAGTTCTTC. It encodes CASSSKSGTGGYNEQFF.

This clonotype was found many times. V usage is TRBV3-1 and J usage is TRBJ2-5; D gene ambiguous. Between the trimmed V and J ends, which lost 0 bases and 4 bases, there was a span of 9 bases. The CDR3 runs 14 residues. Germline V lookup: CDR1 LGHDT, CDR2 YNNKEL (reference sequence). DNA of the CDR3: TGTGCCAGCAGCCAAGAGGCTCTCCCAGAGACCCAGTACTTC. Its translation is CASSQEALPETQYF.

This sequence joins TRBV7-9 and TRBJ2-1, with D uncertain. CDR3 length: 14 amino acids. V shed 9 bases and J shed 1 base, with 13 bases lying between them. Germline lookup yields CDR1 SEHNR and CDR2 FQNEAQ (reference sequence). The CDR3, as DNA: TGTGCCAGTGGATGGCTCAAGTCCTACAATGAGCAGTTCTTC. It codes for CASGWLKSYNEQFF.

This clonotype was seen repeatedly, ten times or more. This chain uses TRBV3-1 with TRBJ1-2; 7 bases agree with TRBD1. The V segment lost 8 bases and the J segment 0 bases; nucleotides outside the gene matches: 0. The CDR3 covers 12 residues. Germline CDR1 and CDR2: LGHDT and YNNKEL (reference sequence). The CDR3 reads CASGTANYGYTF. The DNA for the CDR3 is TGTGCCAGCGGGACAGCTAACTATGGCTACACCTTC. Full variable domain (missing parts from reference TRBV3-1 and TRBJ1-2): DTAVSQTPKYLVTQMGNDKSIKCEQNLGHDTMYWYKQDSKKFLKIMFSYNNKELIINETVPNRFSPKSPDKAHLNLHINSLELGDSAVYFCASGTANYGYTFGSGTRLTVV.

The CDR3 spells CATSRDVRGGDDNEQYF. The CDR3 DNA sequence: TGTGCCACCAGCAGAGATGTACGGGGAGGAGATGACAATGAGCAGTACTTC. The rearrangement uses TRBV15 and TRBJ2-1, with a tentative D call TRBD2 (6 bases). The J call may be in error: the DNA end matches TRBJ2-7 better. Germline CDR1 and CDR2: LNHNV and YYDKDF (reference sequence). This CDR3 contains 17 residues.

The chain is built from TRBV7-3 and TRBJ2-2; the D is unclear. Trimming removed 5 bases from V and 0 bases from J, with 10 bases in between. The CDR3 runs 15 residues. Germline V lookup: CDR1 SGHTA, CDR2 FQGTGA. As DNA, the CDR3 is TGTGCCAGCAGCCGGGCCCTGACGAACACCGGGGAGCTGTTTTTT. Translated: CASSRALTNTGELFF.

The chain is built from TRBV29-1 and TRBJ2-2; 8 nucleotides match TRBD2. Germline CDR1 and CDR2: SQVTM and ANQGSEA. The V segment lost 6 bases and the J segment 1 base; nucleotides outside the gene matches: 4. The CDR3 sequence is 14 residues long. CDR3 sequence reads: CSVAGGLNTGELFF. CDR3 in DNA: TGCAGCGTGGCGGGAGGTCTGAACACCGGGGAGCTGTTTTTT.

This clonotype was seen more than once but under ten times. This sequence joins TRBV12-3 or TRBV12-4 and TRBJ1-3; D gene ambiguous. The CDR3 has 11 residues. Trimming took 6 bases from V and 3 from J, leaving 3 bases between them. The CDR3 nucleotides are TGTGCCAGCAGCCGTGGAAACACCATATATTTT. It specifies CASSRGNTIYF.

Details on this clonotype: Just one base apart from a much larger clone, this may be a read error. V and J are TRBV12-3 or TRBV12-4 and TRBJ2-6; maybe TRBD1 (6 bases). This CDR3 has 15 residues. Trimming took 5 bases from V and 2 from J, leaving 10 bases between them. DNA for the CDR3: TGTGCCAGCAGTCCCAGGGGAACTGGGGCCAACGTCCTGACTTTC. Its translation: CASSPRGTGANVLTF.

This clonotype was seen a few times. J is TRBJ2-2 and V is TRBV7-9; the D gene is possibly TRBD2 (5 bases). V lost 3 bases to trimming and J lost 4 bases, with 15 bases between them. CDR3 length equals 16 residues. CDR1 SEHNR and CDR2 FQNEAQ come from the germline V gene (reference sequence). The CDR3 is CASSFLVSLATGELFF. Written as DNA, the CDR3 is TGTGCCAGCAGCTTTTTAGTGTCTCTAGCCACCGGGGAGCTGTTTTTT.

Notes on this clonotype: This may be a read error: a much more frequent sequence differs by one nucleotide. This chain connects TRBV10-3 to TRBJ1-2, with a possible D match to TRBD1 (5 bases). Germline V CDR1 and CDR2: ENHRY, SYGVKD. V was shortened by 0 bases and J by 3 bases, with 17 bases between the two germline ends. The CDR3 is made up of 17 amino acids. For the CDR3, the DNA is TGTGCCATCAGTGAGTCAGGGGCCTCTCAACGGGACTATGGCTACACCTTC. This encodes CAISESGASQRDYGYTF.

The rearrangement links TRBV7-6 to TRBJ2-2, with D hard to call. Germline V CDR1 and CDR2: SGHVS, FNYEAQ. V was trimmed by 5 bases and J by 4 bases, leaving 8 bases between them. The CDR3 spans 13 residues. CDR3 sequence reads: CASSQPRTGELFF. The CDR3 coding sequence is TGTGCCAGCAGCCAGCCCCGCACCGGGGAGCTGTTTTTT.

The chain links TRBV30 to TRBJ2-4, with 7 bases lining up with TRBD2. CDR1 and CDR2 (germline): GTSNPN, SVGIG (reference sequence). The CDR3 spans 11 residues. CDR3 sequence: CASRGVDVQYF. For the CDR3, the DNA is TGTGCGTCCCGGGGGGTGGACGTTCAGTACTTC.

This clonotype was seen at least ten times. V and J are TRBV11-2 and TRBJ2-3; TRBD2 matches at 7 bases. The germline CDR1 and CDR2 sequences are SGHAT and FQNNGV. This CDR3 region has 16 residues. Trimming removed 5 bases from V and 4 bases from J; junction bases left unmatched: 12. CDR3 in amino acids: CASSRGTTSPSDTQYF. The CDR3 bases are TGTGCCAGCAGCCGAGGGACTACTTCCCCTTCAGATACGCAGTATTTT.

This clonotype turned up a few times. The chain has TRBV28 and TRBJ1-5; 9 bases match TRBD1. The CDR3 length is 18 residues. Germline loops: CDR1 MDHEN, CDR2 SYDVKM. J was trimmed by 6 bases and V by 7 bases; bases with no gene match: 19. The CDR3 sequence: CASISPTPGQGSGQPQHF. CDR3 DNA: TGTGCCAGCATATCACCCACTCCGGGACAGGGATCGGGTCAGCCCCAGCATTTT.

In its sample, this clonotype was seen many times. The J gene is TRBJ2-1, the V gene TRBV7-9; the D is unclear. V gave up 8 bases and J gave up 8 bases, with 16 bases separating them. The CDR3 is 13 amino acids. Looked up from germline, CDR1 is SEHNR and CDR2 is FQNEAQ (reference sequence). CDR3 sequence reads: CASGQVIRDEQFF. CDR3 nucleotides: TGTGCCAGCGGGCAGGTTATCCGCGATGAGCAGTTCTTC. The variable domain in full, with the rest retrieved from reference TRBV7-9 and TRBJ2-1, is DTGVSQNPRHKITKRGQNVTFRCDPISEHNRLYWYRQTLGQGPEFLTYFQNEAQLEKSRLLSDRFSAERPKGSFSTLEIQRTEQGDSAMYLCASGQVIRDEQFFGPGTRLTVL.

The rearrangement uses TRBV5-8 and TRBJ2-3; 7 bases agree with TRBD2. The germline V gene has CDR1 SGHTS and CDR2 YDEGEE. V was clipped by 0 bases and J by 6 bases; unmatched bases: 4. The CDR3 loop spans 14 amino acids. The CDR3 DNA reads as TGTGCCAGCAGCTTGGTGGGGGGGGACGATACGCAGTATTTT. This encodes CASSLVGGDDTQYF.

This clonotype was counted at least ten times. An end of the junction differs from the germline gene, which may be a read error. The CDR3 coding sequence is TGTGCCAGCAGCTTGGGGAGGGGCCCAAATCAGCCCCAGCATTTT. This sequence encodes CASSLGRGPNQPQHF. The rearrangement uses TRBV5-1 and TRBJ1-5; D may be TRBD1 (5 bases). This CDR3 is built from 15 residues. CDR1 is SGHRS, CDR2 YFSETQ, per germline. The variable domain in full, completed from reference TRBV5-1 and TRBJ1-5, reads KAGVTQTPRYLIKTRGQQVTLSCSPISGHRSVSWYQQTPGQGLQFLFEYFSETQRNKGNFPGRFSGRQFSNSRSEMNVSTLELGDSALYLCASSLGRGPNQPQHFGDGTRLSIL.

This chain links TRBV5-1 with TRBJ1-3; D is unresolved. V lost 4 bases to trimming and J lost 3 bases, with 8 bases between them. The CDR3 has 13 amino acids. The germline V gene has CDR1 SGHRS and CDR2 YFSETQ. As DNA, the CDR3 is TGCGCCAGCAGCGAGAGGGTTGGAAACACCATATATTTT. Translated: CASSERVGNTIYF. The variable domain in full, with the rest retrieved from reference TRBV5-1 and TRBJ1-3, is KAGVTQTPRYLIKTRGQQVTLSCSPISGHRSVSWYQQTPGQGLQFLFEYFSETQRNKGNFPGRFSGRQFSNSRSEMNVSTLELGDSALYLCASSERVGNTIYFGEGSWLTVV.

The chain has TRBV10-3 and TRBJ2-6; D is unclear. CDR1 and CDR2 from the germline V gene are ENHRY and SYGVKD. V lost 7 bases and J lost 6, with 13 bases in between. This CDR3 has 14 amino acids. The CDR3 sequence is CAITPDALANVLTF. The CDR3, as DNA: TGTGCCATCACTCCCGACGCCCTGGCCAACGTCCTGACTTTC.

This clonotype was observed a handful of times. The chain has TRBV18 and TRBJ1-1; unclear D gene. The CDR3 runs 15 residues. CDR1 and CDR2 from the germline V gene are KGHSH and LQKENI. Trimming pared 0 bases from V and 6 bases from J, leaving 14 bases between. In nucleotides, the CDR3 is TGTGCCAGCTCACCACCGGCTCGGGTAGGTGCTGAAGCTTTCTTT. Residues: CASSPPARVGAEAFF.

This CDR3 is CSASLARGLAGNRASTDTQYF. As DNA, the CDR3 is TGCAGTGCTAGTTTAGCGCGGGGACTAGCGGGCAATCGTGCTAGCACAGATACGCAGTATTTT. The chain is built from TRBV20-1 and TRBJ2-3; TRBD2 agrees at 12 bases. Trimming removed 3 bases from V and 0 bases from J; junction bases left unmatched: 19. Germline V gene lookup returns CDR1 DFQATT and CDR2 SNEGSKA (reference sequence). The CDR3 has 21 residues.

Turning to this clonotype: No conserved phenylalanine or tryptophan is present at the end of the CDR3, so a read error is the likely explanation. The chain recombines TRBV13 with TRBJ2-1; D is uncertain. CDR1 PRHDT and CDR2 FYEKMQ come from the germline V gene (reference sequence). V was cut by 0 bases and J by 1 base, with 7 bases left in between. This CDR3 region has 15 residues. CDR3 sequence reads: CASSLGQSSYNEQFL. The CDR3 nucleotides read TGTGCCAGCAGCTTAGGACAGTCTTCCTACAATGAGCAGTTCCTC.

This clonotype was observed many times. This sequence joins TRBV5-5 and TRBJ1-5, with a possible D match to TRBD1 (6 bases). The length of the CDR3 is 17 residues. Per germline, CDR1 SGHKS and CDR2 YYEKEE (reference sequence). V lost 3 bases and J 0 bases, leaving 16 bases between the germline ends. The CDR3 protein is CASSYRAQYYSNQPQHF. The CDR3, as DNA: TGTGCCAGCAGCTACAGGGCCCAGTATTATAGCAATCAGCCCCAGCATTTT.

This clonotype was counted at least ten times. The chain combines TRBV20-1 with TRBJ2-3, with 11 positions matching TRBD1. Germline V gives CDR1 DFQATT, CDR2 SNEGSKA (reference sequence). V lost 1 base and J lost 0; bases outside the gene matches: 3. The CDR3 sequence is 16 residues long. The CDR3 loop is CSARAWDRGSTDTQYF. The CDR3 bases are TGCAGTGCTAGAGCTTGGGACAGGGGGAGCACAGATACGCAGTATTTT.

This clonotype was seen ten or more times. The genes are TRBV28 and TRBJ2-4; 9 bases map to TRBD1. V lost 11 bases to trimming and J lost 6 bases; unmatched junction nucleotides: 5. Looked up from germline, CDR1 is MDHEN and CDR2 is SYDVKM. The CDR3 totals 12 residues. CDR3: CAHRGQGNIQYF. In nucleotides, the CDR3 is TGTGCCCACAGGGGGCAGGGAAACATTCAGTACTTC.

This chain uses TRBV12-3 or TRBV12-4 with TRBJ2-2, with 12 nucleotides matching TRBD2. The V segment lost 7 bases and the J segment 6 bases; nucleotides outside the gene matches: 3. The CDR3 loop spans 14 amino acids. The CDR3: CASTLAGGPGELFF. CDR3 coding DNA: TGTGCCAGCACCCTAGCGGGAGGGCCCGGGGAGCTGTTTTTT.

This clonotype was counted many times. The chain recombines TRBV7-2 with TRBJ2-1; TRBD1 aligns across 12 bases. Germline CDR1 is SGHTA and CDR2 is FQGNSA. V trimming: 3 bases; J trimming: 7 bases; junction bases outside the gene matches: 4. The CDR3 is 15 residues long. The CDR3 loop is CASSLPGQGANEQFF. CDR3 DNA sequence: TGTGCCAGCAGCTTGCCGGGACAGGGGGCGAATGAGCAGTTCTTC.

V gene TRBV5-1 combines with J gene TRBJ2-2; TRBD2 aligns across 9 bases. Germline-derived CDR1 and CDR2 are SGHRS and YFSETQ. The CDR3 totals 16 residues. V shed 2 bases and J 5 bases; nucleotides not matched to a gene: 7. CDR3 in amino acids: CASSLSGTSFTGELFF. CDR3 coding DNA: TGCGCCAGCAGCTTATCCGGGACTAGCTTTACCGGGGAGCTGTTTTTT.